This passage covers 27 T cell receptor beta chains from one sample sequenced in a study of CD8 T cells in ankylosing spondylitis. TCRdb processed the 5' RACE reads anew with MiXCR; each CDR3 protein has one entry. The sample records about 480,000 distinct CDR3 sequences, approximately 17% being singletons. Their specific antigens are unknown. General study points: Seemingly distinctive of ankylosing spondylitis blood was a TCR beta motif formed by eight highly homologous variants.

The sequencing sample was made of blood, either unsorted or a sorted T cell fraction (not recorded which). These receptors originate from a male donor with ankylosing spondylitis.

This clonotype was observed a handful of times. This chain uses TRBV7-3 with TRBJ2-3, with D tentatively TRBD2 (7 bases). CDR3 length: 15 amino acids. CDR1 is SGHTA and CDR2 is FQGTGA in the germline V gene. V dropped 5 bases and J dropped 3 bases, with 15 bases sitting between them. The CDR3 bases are TGTGCCAGCAGCCCGAGGGGGGGCATGACAGATACGCAGTATTTT. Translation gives CASSPRGGMTDTQYF.

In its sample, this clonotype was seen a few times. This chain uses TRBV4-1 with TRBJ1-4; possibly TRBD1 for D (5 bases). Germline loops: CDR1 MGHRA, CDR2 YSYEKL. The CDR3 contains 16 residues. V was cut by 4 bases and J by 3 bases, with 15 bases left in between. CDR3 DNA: TGCGCCAGCAGCCTCTGGACCCAGGGTGCTAATGAAAAACTGTTTTTT. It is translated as CASSLWTQGANEKLFF.

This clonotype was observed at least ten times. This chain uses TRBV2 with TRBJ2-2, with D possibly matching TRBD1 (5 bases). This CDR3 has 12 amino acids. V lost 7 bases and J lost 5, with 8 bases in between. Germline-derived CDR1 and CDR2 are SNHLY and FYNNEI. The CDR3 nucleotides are TGTGCCAGCACCAAGGGGACCGGGGAGCTGTTTTTT. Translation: CASTKGTGELFF.

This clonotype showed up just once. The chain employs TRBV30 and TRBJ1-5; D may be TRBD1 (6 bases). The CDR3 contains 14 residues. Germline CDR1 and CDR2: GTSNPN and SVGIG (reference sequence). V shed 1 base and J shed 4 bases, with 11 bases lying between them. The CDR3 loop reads CAWSGGQRNQPQHF. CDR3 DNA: TGTGCCTGGAGTGGGGGGCAGCGAAATCAGCCCCAGCATTTT. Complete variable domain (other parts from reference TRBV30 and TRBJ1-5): SQTIHQWPATLVQPVGSPLSLECTVEGTSNPNLYWYRQAAGRGLQLLFYSVGIGQISSEVPQNLSASRPQDRQFILSSKKLLLSDSGFYLCAWSGGQRNQPQHFGDGTRLSIL.

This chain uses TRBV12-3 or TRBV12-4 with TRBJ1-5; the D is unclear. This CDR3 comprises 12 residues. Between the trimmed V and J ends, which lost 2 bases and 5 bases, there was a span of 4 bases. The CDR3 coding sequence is TGTGCCAGCAGTTTACTCCATCAGCCCCAGCATTTT. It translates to CASSLLHQPQHF.

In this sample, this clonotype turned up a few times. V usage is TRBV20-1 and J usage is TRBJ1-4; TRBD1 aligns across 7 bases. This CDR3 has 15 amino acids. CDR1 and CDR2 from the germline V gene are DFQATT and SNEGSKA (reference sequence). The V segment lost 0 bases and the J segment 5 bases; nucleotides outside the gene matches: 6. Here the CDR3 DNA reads TGCAGTGCTAGAGATAACAGGGGCCCCAATGAAAAACTGTTTTTT. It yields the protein CSARDNRGPNEKLFF.

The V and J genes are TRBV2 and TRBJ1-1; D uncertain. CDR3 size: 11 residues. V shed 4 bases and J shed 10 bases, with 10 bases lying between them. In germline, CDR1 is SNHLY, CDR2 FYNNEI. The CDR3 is CASSGDGVAFF. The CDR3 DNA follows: TGTGCCAGCAGTGGTGACGGGGTAGCTTTCTTT. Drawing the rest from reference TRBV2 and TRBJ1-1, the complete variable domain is EPEVTQTPSHQVTQMGQEVILRCVPISNHLYFYWYRQILGQKVEFLVSFYNNEISEKSEIFDDQFSVERPDGSNFTLKIRSTKLEDSAMYFCASSGDGVAFFGQGTRLTVV.

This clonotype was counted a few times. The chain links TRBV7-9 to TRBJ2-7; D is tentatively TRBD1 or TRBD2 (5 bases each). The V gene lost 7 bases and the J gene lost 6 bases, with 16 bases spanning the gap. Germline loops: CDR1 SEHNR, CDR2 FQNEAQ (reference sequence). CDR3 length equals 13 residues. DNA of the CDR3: TGTGCCAGCACCCTCGGACTTAGGGGCGAGCAGTACTTC. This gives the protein CASTLGLRGEQYF.

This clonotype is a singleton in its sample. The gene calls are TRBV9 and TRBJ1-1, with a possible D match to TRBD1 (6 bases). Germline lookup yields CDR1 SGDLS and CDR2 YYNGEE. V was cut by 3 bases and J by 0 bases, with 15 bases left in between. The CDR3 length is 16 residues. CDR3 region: CASSGPRGALNTEAFF. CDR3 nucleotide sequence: TGTGCCAGCAGCGGTCCGAGGGGGGCTTTGAACACTGAAGCTTTCTTT.

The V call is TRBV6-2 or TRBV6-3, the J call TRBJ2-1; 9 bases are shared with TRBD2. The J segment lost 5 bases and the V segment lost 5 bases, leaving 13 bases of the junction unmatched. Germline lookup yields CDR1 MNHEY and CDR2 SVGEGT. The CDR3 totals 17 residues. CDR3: CASSPLPSSGTDNEQFF. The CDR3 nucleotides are TGTGCCAGCAGTCCCCTCCCCTCTAGCGGGACTGACAATGAGCAGTTCTTC.

The CDR3 nucleotides are TGCAGTGCTACAGGACAGGGGGCTTTTCGCCTCCACTTT. This translates into CSATGQGAFRLHF. The chain recombines TRBV20-1 with TRBJ1-6; 11 bases map to TRBD1. Trimming took 4 bases from V and 15 from J; bases not matched to a gene: 8. The CDR3 has 13 residues. Germline V gene data show CDR1 as DFQATT and CDR2 as SNEGSKA (reference sequence).

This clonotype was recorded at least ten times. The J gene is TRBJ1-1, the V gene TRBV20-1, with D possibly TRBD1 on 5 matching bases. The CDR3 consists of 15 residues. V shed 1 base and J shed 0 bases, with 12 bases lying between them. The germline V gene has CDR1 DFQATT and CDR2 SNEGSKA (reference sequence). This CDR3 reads CSARVGARMNTEAFF. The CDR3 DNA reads TGCAGTGCTAGAGTTGGGGCCCGGATGAACACTGAAGCTTTCTTT.

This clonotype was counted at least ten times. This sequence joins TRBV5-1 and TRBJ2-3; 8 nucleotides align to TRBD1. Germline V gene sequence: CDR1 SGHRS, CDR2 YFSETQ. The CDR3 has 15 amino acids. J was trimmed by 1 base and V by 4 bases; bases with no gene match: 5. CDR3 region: CASSAGQGRTDTQYF. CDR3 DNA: TGCGCCAGCAGCGCAGGACAGGGACGCACAGATACGCAGTATTTT.

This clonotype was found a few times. This chain's CDR3 is CASSLAGRQPQHF. For the CDR3, the DNA is TGTGCCAGCAGTTTAGCAGGGAGGCAGCCCCAGCATTTT. The rearrangement links TRBV12-3 or TRBV12-4 to TRBJ1-5; no reliable D call. V lost 0 bases, J lost 7 bases, and 7 bases lay in between. The CDR3 has 13 residues.

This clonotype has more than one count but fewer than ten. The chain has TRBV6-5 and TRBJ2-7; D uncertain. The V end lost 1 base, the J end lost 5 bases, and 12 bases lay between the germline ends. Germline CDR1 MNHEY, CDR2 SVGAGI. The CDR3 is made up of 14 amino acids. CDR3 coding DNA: TGTGCCAGCAGTTACTTGTACCAGTCCCACGAGCAGTACTTC. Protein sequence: CASSYLYQSHEQYF.

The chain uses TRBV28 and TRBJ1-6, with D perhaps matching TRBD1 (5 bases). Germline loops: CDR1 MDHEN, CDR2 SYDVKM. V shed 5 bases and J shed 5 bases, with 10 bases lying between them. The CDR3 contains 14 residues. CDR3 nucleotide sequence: TGTGCCAGCAGTCCGGGACTGAATAATTCACCCCTCCACTTT. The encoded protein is CASSPGLNNSPLHF.

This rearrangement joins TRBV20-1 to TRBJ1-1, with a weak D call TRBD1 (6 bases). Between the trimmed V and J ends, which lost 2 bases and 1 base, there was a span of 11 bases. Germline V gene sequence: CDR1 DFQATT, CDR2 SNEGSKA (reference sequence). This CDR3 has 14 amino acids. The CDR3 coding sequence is TGCAGTGCTAGATCCGGGACAACGAACACTGAAGCTTTCTTT. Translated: CSARSGTTNTEAFF.

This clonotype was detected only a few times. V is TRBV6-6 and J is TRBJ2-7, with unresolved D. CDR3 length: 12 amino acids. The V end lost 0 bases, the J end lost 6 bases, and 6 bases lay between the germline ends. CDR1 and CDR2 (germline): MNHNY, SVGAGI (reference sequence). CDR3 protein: CASSYSMAEQYF. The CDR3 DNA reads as TGTGCCAGCAGTTACTCAATGGCCGAGCAGTACTTC.

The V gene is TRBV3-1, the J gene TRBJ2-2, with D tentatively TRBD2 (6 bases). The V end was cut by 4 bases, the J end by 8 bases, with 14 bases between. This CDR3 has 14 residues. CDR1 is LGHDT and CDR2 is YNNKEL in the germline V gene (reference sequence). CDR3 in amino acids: CASSPTGTFGELFF. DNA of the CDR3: TGTGCCAGCAGCCCCACCGGGACTTTTGGGGAGCTGTTTTTT.

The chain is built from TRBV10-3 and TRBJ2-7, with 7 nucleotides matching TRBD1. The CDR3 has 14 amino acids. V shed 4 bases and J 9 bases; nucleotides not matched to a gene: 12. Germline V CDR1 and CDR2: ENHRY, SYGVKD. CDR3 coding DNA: TGTGCCATCAGTGGGGATAGCACCCCAGGGGGGCAGTACTTC. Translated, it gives CAISGDSTPGGQYF.

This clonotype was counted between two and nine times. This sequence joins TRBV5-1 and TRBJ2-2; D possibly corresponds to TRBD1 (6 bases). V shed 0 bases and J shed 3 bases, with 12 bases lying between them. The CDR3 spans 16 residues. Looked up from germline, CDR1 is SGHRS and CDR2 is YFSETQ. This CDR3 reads CASSLGQVKYTGELFF. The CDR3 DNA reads TGCGCCAGCAGCTTGGGACAGGTGAAATACACCGGGGAGCTGTTTTTT.

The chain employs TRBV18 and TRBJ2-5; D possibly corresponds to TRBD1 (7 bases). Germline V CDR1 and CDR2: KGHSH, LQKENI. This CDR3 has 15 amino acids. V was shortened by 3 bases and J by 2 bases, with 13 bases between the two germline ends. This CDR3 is CASSPSQGGQETQYF. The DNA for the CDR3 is TGTGCCAGCTCACCGTCGCAGGGGGGTCAAGAGACCCAGTACTTC.

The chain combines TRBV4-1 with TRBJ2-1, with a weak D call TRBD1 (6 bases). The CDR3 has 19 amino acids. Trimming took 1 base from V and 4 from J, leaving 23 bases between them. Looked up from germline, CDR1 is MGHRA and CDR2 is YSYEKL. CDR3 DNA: TGCGCCAGCAGCCAAGTAGGGTTAGGGGGTGTATTGGGATACAATGAGCAGTTCTTC. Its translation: CASSQVGLGGVLGYNEQFF.

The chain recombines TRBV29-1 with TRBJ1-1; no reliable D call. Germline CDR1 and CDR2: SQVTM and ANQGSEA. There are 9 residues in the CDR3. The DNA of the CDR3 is TGCGCTGGGGACACTGAAGCTTTCTTT. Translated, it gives CAGDTEAFF.

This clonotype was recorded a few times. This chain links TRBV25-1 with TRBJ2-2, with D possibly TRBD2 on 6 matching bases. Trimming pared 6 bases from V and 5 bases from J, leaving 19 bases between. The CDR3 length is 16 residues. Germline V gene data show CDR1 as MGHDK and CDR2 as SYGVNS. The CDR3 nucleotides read TGTGCCAGCAGCACCCTATCCGGGACTCTAACCGGGGAGCTGTTTTTT. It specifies CASSTLSGTLTGELFF.

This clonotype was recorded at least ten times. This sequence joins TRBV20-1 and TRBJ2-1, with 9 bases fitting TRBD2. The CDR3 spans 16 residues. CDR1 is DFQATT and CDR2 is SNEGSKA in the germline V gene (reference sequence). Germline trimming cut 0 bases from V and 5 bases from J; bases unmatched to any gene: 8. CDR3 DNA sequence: TGCAGTGCTAGAGATTCGGCCAGCGGGGGGAACAATGAGCAGTTCTTC. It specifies CSARDSASGGNNEQFF.

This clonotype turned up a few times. The CDR3 region has the DNA TGCAGTGCTAGAGAGGGGGGCACAGATACGCAGTATTTT. Protein: CSAREGGTDTQYF. V usage is TRBV20-1 and J usage is TRBJ2-3; D may be TRBD1 or TRBD2 (5 bases each). Trimming pared 0 bases from V and 1 base from J, leaving 5 bases between. CDR3 length: 13 amino acids. Germline assignment: CDR1 DFQATT and CDR2 SNEGSKA (reference sequence).